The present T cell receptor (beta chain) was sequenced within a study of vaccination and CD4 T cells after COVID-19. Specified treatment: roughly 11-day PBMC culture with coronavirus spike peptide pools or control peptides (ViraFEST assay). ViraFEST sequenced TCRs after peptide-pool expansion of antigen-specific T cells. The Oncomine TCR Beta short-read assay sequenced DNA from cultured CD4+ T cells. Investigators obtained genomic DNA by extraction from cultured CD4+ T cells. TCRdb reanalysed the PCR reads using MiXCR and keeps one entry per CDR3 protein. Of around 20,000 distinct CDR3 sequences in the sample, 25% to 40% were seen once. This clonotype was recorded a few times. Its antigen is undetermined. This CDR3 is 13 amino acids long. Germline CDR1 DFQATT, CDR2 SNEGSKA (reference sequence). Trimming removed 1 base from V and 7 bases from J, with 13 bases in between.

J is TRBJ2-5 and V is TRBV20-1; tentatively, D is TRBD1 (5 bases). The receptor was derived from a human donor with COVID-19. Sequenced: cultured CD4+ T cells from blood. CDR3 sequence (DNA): TGCAGTGCTAGAGCCCAGGGAAGAGGGACCCAGTACTTC. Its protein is CSARAQGRGTQYF.